This section outlines one TCR beta chain sequence together with its context. Its antigen remains unidentified. No per-base quality is available; no much larger clone lies one base away. Library creation used 5' RACE. Instrument on record: NextSeq 500. In the TCR library protocol, unique molecular identifiers were attached to individual cDNA molecules to correct for PCR bias and sequencing error. TCR alpha and beta chains were both sequenced, and the abundances of alpha and beta sequences in each sample were closely correlated with each other. Regarding the original processing steps: V gene, J gene and CDR3 annotation of TCR sequences was performed with Decombinator V4. Expanded TCRs were defined as changing significantly between any two time points under a Poisson model with p below 0.0001. TCR abundances were normalised to the total number of TCRs sequenced per sample and were expressed as counts per million. MAIT TCRs were defined by TRAV1-2 paired with TRAJ12, TRAJ20 or TRAJ33, and iNKT TCRs by TRAV10 paired with TRAJ18. VDJdb, accessed on 1 November 2021, was searched for TCRs annotated for CMV, EBV and SARS-CoV-2, and TCRs annotated for more than one antigen were excluded. TCRdb reprocessed the public reads (quality trimming at Q25 with fastp, clone calling with MiXCR) and kept in-frame beta chains. A single entry per CDR3 protein holds the most common genes and DNA from its merged rows. The V and J calls come from TCRdb's annotation, not from the publication. The sample records 85,000 to 120,000 distinct CDR3 sequences, around 14% of which are singletons. Together, the top ten hold 6.2% of the sample.

Via the germline V gene, CDR1 is SGHRS and CDR2 YFSETQ. From V the trimming removes 0 bases and from J it removes 4 bases, while the gene matches leave 3 bases of the junction unaccounted for. The CDR3 numbers 14 residues from cysteine through phenylalanine. The retained sequence is limited to the CDR3, 42 bases, with the frame set at the first base. This sample was taken from a study of early T cells in non-severe SARS-CoV-2 infection (dated by TCRdb to the early 2020s). For context, the study as a whole: Bulk RNA from unsorted whole blood was used for TCR sequencing, so alpha and beta chains could not be paired. Points the paper makes about the study in general: VDJdb matching was skewed toward anti-spike CD8 responses and likely underestimated virus-specific expansions, missing private and CD4 specificities.

Set within a cohort of healthcare workers in London, UK, this nested case-control study involved weekly PCR testing of nasopharyngeal swabs along with blood sampling. Healthcare workers were enrolled in the week of the UK lockdown, from 23 to 31 March 2020, and were followed every week for up to roughly 15 weeks. The chain links TRBV5-1 with TRBJ2-5; 7 junctional bases match TRBD1. The sequence came from an adult who was a healthcare worker with PCR-confirmed SARS-CoV-2 infection or an uninfected control (not recorded which). The sequencing sample was made of whole blood. This receptor has the CDR3 CASSLGQGRETQYF. The nucleotide sequence is TGCGCCAGCAGCTTGGGACAGGGTAGAGAGACCCAGTACTTC. Extended through the reference TRBV5-1 and TRBJ2-5 proteins, this CDR3 yields the full variable domain: KAGVTQTPRYLIKTRGQQVTLSCSPISGHRSVSWYQQTPGQGLQFLFEYFSETQRNKGNFPGRFSGRQFSNSRSEMNVSTLELGDSALYLCASSLGQGRETQYFGPGTRLLVL.